The present T cell receptor beta chain was sequenced within a study of OX40 agonist ivuxolimab in advanced cancers. At the level of the study: Dose-escalation cases comprised hepatocellular carcinoma, melanoma, renal cell or head and neck cancer. Study results and caveats: Dosing at 0.1 to 3.0 mg/kg was accompanied by clonal expansion of CD4+ and CD8+ blood T cells by week 6. Certain nonresponders likewise exhibited a low normalized T-cell clonal expansion.

Profiling relied on immunoSEQ multiplex PCR, and the TCRdb table lists in-frame clones only, not all of them. This table holds approximately 24,000 clones, approximately 85% found once. Notes on this clone: Its antigen is undetermined.

V was trimmed by 0 bases and J by 2 bases, leaving 12 bases between them. Germline V gene data show CDR1 as SGHKS and CDR2 as YYEKEE (reference sequence). The CDR3 totals 15 residues. The chain couples TRBV5-5 to TRBJ2-7; D not resolved. The source of this sequence is an adult with an advanced solid tumor such as melanoma, head and neck, liver or kidney cancer. The sample in question was CD4+ or CD8+ T cells sorted from blood, obtained in a trial of the OX40 agonist ivuxolimab. In nucleotides, the CDR3 is TGTGCCAGCAGCTTGGACGGGCCTGGGGCCTACGAGCAGTACTTC. Its translation is CASSLDGPGAYEQYF.